The clone carrying this T cell receptor beta chain has more than one count but fewer than ten. Its target is unknown. The sample comes from a study of PD-1 blockade in classical Hodgkin lymphoma. Study-wide results and caveats: Complete responders entered with baseline diversity on par with newly diagnosed patients, the results showed. CD4+ TCR diversity climbed significantly by C4D1, unlike CD8+ TCR diversity.

Relapse after autologous stem cell transplantation occurred in every patient, and brentuximab vedotin exposure varied. Here immunoSEQ multiplex PCR was the method, and the copy in TCRdb shows in-frame clones only, minus some. In the table there are about 11,000 clones, 76% of which are singletons. Sequenced here: peripheral blood mononuclear cells (PBMCs), sampled at baseline. The source is a human donor with classical Hodgkin lymphoma.

CDR3 sequence reads: CASSLVGGGKETQYF. The CDR3 DNA is TGCGCCAGCAGCTTGGTCGGCGGCGGAAAAGAGACCCAGTACTTC. The chain links TRBV5-1 to TRBJ2-5; D uncertain. Trimming cost V 0 bases and J 3 bases, with 12 bases left between them. Germline CDR1 and CDR2: SGHRS and YFSETQ. The CDR3 has 15 amino acids.